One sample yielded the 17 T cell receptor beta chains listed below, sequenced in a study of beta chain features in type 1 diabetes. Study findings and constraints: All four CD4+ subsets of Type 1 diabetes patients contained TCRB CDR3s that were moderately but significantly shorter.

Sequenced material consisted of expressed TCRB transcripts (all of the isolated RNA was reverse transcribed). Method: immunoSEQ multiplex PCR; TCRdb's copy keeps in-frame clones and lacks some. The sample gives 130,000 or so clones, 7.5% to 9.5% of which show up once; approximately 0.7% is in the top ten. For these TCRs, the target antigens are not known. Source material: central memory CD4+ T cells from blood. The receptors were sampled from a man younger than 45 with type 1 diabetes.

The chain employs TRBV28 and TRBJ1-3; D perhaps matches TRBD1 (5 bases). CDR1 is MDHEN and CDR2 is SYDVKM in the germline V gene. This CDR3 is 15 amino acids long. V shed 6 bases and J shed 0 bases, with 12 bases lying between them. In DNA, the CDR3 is TGTGCCAGCAGCGACGGACATCTCTCTGGAAACACCATATATTTT. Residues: CASSDGHLSGNTIYF.

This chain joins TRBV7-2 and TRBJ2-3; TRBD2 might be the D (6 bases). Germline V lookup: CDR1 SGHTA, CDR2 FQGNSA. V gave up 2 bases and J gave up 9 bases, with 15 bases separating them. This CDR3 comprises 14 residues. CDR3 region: CASSLWGVGRTQYF. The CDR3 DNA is TGTGCCAGCAGCTTATGGGGGGTGGGTCGGACGCAGTATTTT.

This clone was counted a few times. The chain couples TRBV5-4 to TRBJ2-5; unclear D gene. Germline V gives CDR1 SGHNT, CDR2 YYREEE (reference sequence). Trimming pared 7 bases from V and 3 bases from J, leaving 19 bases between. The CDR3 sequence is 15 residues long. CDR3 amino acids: CASGSQRFAEETQYF. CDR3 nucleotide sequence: TGTGCCAGCGGAAGCCAGAGGTTTGCGGAAGAGACCCAGTACTTC.

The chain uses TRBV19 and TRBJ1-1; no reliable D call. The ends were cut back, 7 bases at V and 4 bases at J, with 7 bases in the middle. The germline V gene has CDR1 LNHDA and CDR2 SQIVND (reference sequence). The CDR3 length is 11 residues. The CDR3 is CASNPGTEAFF. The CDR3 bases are TGTGCCAGTAATCCGGGCACTGAAGCTTTCTTT.

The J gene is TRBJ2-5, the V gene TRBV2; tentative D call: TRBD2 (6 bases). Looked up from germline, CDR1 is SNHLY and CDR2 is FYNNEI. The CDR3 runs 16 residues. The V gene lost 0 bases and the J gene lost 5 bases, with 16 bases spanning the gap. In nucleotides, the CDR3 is TGTGCCAGCAGTGAAGCGACCGGGAGCAGCGAGGAGACCCAGTACTTC. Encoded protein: CASSEATGSSEETQYF.

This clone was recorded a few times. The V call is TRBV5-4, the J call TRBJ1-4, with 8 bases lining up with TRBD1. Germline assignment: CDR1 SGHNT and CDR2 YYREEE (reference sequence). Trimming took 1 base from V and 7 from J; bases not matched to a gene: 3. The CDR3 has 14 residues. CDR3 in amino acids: CASSLQGATEKLFF. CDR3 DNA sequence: TGTGCCAGCAGCTTGCAGGGGGCGACTGAAAAACTGTTTTTT.

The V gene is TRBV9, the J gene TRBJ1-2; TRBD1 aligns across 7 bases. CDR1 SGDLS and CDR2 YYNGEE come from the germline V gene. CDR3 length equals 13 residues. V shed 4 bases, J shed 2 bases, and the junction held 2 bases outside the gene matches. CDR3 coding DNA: TGTGCCAGCAGCCCACAGGGGAACTATGGCTACACCTTC. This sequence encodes CASSPQGNYGYTF.

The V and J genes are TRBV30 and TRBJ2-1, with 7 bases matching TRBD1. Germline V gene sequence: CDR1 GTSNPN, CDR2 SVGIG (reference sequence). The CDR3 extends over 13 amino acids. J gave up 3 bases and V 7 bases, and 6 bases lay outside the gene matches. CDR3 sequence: CAFATGNYNEQFF. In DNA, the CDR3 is TGTGCCTTCGCGACAGGGAACTACAATGAGCAGTTCTTC.

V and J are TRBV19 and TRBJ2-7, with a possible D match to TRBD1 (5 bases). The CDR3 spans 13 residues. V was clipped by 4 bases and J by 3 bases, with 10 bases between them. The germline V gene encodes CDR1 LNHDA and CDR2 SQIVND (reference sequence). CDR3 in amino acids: CASSKIDSYEQYF. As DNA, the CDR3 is TGTGCCAGTAGTAAAATCGACAGCTACGAGCAGTACTTC.

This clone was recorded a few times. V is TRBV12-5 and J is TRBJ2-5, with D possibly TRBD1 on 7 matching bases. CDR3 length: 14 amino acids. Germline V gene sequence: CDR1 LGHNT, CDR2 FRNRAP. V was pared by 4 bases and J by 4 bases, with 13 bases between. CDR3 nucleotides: TGTGCTAGTGGTTGGCAGGGGGGCGTAGAGACCCAGTACTTC. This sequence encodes CASGWQGGVETQYF.

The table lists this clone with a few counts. The CDR3, as DNA: TGCAGCGTTGAAGTATTCCTAGCGAAGGGTGAGCAGTTCTTC. It codes for CSVEVFLAKGEQFF. The chain joins TRBV29-1 to TRBJ2-1; possible D gene TRBD2, 6 bases. From germline, CDR1 is SQVTM and CDR2 ANQGSEA. V lost 1 base to trimming and J lost 9 bases, with 16 bases between them. The CDR3 is made up of 14 amino acids.

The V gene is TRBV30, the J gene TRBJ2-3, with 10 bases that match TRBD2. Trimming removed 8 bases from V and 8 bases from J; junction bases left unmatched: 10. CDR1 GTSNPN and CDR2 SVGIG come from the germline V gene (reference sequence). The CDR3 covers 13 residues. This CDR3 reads CAASAGGLGTQYF. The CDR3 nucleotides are TGTGCCGCTTCAGCGGGGGGGTTAGGTACGCAGTATTTT.

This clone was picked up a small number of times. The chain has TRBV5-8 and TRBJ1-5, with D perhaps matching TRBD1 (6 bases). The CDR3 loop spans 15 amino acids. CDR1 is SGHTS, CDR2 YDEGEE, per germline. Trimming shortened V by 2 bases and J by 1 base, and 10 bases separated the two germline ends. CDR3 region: CASSLGGTSNQPQHF. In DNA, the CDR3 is TGTGCCAGCAGCTTAGGGGGAACAAGCAATCAGCCCCAGCATTTT.

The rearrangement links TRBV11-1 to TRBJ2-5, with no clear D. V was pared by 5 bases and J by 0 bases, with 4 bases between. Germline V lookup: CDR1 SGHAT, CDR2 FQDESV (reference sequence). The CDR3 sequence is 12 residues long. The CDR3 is CASSLNQETQYF. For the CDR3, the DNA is TGTGCCAGCAGCCTAAACCAAGAGACCCAGTACTTC. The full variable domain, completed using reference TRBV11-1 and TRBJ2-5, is EAEVAQSPRYKITEKSQAVAFWCDPISGHATLYWYRQILGQGPELLVQFQDESVVDDSQLPKDRFSAERLKGVDSTLKIQPAELGDSAMYLCASSLNQETQYFGPGTRLLVL.

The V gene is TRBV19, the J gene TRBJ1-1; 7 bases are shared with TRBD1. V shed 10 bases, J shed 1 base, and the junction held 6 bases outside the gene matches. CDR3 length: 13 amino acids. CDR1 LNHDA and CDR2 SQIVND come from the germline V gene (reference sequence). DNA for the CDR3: TGTGCCACTCAGACAGGGAGGAACACTGAAGCTTTCTTT. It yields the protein CATQTGRNTEAFF.

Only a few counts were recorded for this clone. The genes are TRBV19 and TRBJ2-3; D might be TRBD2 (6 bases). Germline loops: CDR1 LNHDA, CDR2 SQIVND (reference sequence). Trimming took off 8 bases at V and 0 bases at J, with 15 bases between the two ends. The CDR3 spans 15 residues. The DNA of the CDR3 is TGTGCCAGTCCCCCAAGGAGCGGGAGCACAGATACGCAGTATTTT. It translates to CASPPRSGSTDTQYF. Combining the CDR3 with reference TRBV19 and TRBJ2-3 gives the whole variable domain DGGITQSPKYLFRKEGQNVTLSCEQNLNHDAMYWYRQDPGQGLRLIYYSQIVNDFQKGDIAEGYSVSREKKESFPLTVTSAQKNPTAFYLCASPPRSGSTDTQYFGPGTRLTVL.

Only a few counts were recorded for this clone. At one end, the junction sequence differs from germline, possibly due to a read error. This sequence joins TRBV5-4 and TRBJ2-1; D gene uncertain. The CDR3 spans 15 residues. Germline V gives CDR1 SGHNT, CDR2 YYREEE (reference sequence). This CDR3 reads CASSQATTSYNEQFF. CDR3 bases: TGCGCCAGCAGCCAAGCTACCACCTCCTACAATGAGCAGTTCTTC.